The 8 T cell receptor beta chains listed next were all sequenced from one sample in a study of T cells after yellow fever vaccination. TCRdb recomputed calls from the 5' RACE reads with MiXCR, one row per CDR3 protein. This table holds nearly 350,000 distinct CDR3 sequences, roughly 8.4% found once. The input for sequencing was PBMCs, taken roughly 46 days after the first yellow fever vaccination. These receptor sequences come from a man between 18 and 29 years old who received the YFV17D yellow fever vaccine.

CDR3 protein: CASRLTGGAPYEQYF. DNA of the CDR3: TGTGCCAGCAGACTCACAGGGGGCGCGCCCTACGAGCAGTACTTC. V gene TRBV14 combines with J gene TRBJ2-7, with 9 bases lining up with TRBD1. Losses at the gene ends were 6 bases for V and 2 bases for J; bases not matched to a gene: 8. This CDR3 region has 15 residues. CDR1 and CDR2 (germline): SGHDN, FVKESK.

This chain connects TRBV11-2 to TRBJ1-3; 7 nucleotides line up with TRBD1. This CDR3 has 15 residues. Germline V gene lookup returns CDR1 SGHAT and CDR2 FQNNGV. Unmatched junction bases numbered 8, after V lost 4 bases and J lost 5 bases. The CDR3 reads CASSSRQGGRNTIYF. The CDR3, as DNA: TGTGCCAGCAGCTCCAGACAGGGAGGAAGAAACACCATATATTTT. Full variable domain (outside the CDR3, taken from reference TRBV11-2 and TRBJ1-3): EAGVAQSPRYKIIEKRQSVAFWCNPISGHATLYWYQQILGQGPKLLIQFQNNGVVDDSQLPKDRFSAERLKGVDSTLKIQPAKLEDSAVYLCASSSRQGGRNTIYFGEGSWLTVV.

This rearrangement joins TRBV5-1 to TRBJ1-2, with D hard to call. Trimming removed 1 base at V and 8 bases at J, with 15 bases between. CDR1 is SGHRS and CDR2 is YFSETQ in the germline V gene. CDR3 length: 14 residues. CDR3 sequence: CASSLSTRDRGYTF. The CDR3 coding sequence is TGCGCCAGCAGCTTGTCTACTCGGGATAGGGGCTACACCTTC.

The chain uses TRBV4-2 and TRBJ2-6; 10 bases line up with TRBD1. CDR3 length: 17 residues. V lost 3 bases and J lost 3; bases outside the gene matches: 5. In germline, CDR1 is LGHNA, CDR2 YNFKEQ. The CDR3 nucleotides read TGTGCCAGCAGCCAGGGACAGGGGACAAGTGGGGCCAACGTCCTGACTTTC. Its translation is CASSQGQGTSGANVLTF.

This clonotype has a handful of counts. V and J are TRBV7-9 and TRBJ2-7; D possibly corresponds to TRBD2 (5 bases). The germline V and J ends were trimmed by 5 bases and 0 bases, with 8 bases remaining between them. The CDR3 length is 13 residues. CDR1 SEHNR and CDR2 FQNEAQ come from the germline V gene (reference sequence). Here the CDR3 DNA reads TGTGCCAGCAGCGCCCGGGACTCCTACGAGCAGTACGTC. Its translation: CASSARDSYEQYV.

J is TRBJ2-7 and V is TRBV7-2; D unresolved. V was cut by 3 bases and J by 0 bases, with 9 bases left in between. Germline CDR1 is SGHTA and CDR2 is FQGNSA. This CDR3 spans 14 amino acids. Here the CDR3 DNA reads TGTGCCAGCAGCTTCGAAGGTTCCTCCTACGAGCAGTACTTC. Translated, it gives CASSFEGSSYEQYF.

The chain couples TRBV20-1 to TRBJ2-1, with D possibly matching TRBD1 (5 bases). V lost 5 bases and J lost 6, with 8 bases in between. The length of the CDR3 is 11 residues. The germline V gene has CDR1 DFQATT and CDR2 SNEGSKA (reference sequence). The CDR3 sequence is CSADDSNEQFF. The CDR3 nucleotides read TGCAGTGCTGACGACAGCAATGAGCAGTTCTTC.

This clonotype was recorded many times. CDR3 DNA sequence: TGCGCCAGCGGGGTCGGAACCTACAATGAGCAGTTCTTC. Its translation is CASGVGTYNEQFF. The chain has TRBV5-1 and TRBJ2-1, with D unresolved. Germline CDR1 is SGHRS and CDR2 is YFSETQ. V was cut by 7 bases and J by 2 bases, with 10 bases left in between. This CDR3 has 13 residues.